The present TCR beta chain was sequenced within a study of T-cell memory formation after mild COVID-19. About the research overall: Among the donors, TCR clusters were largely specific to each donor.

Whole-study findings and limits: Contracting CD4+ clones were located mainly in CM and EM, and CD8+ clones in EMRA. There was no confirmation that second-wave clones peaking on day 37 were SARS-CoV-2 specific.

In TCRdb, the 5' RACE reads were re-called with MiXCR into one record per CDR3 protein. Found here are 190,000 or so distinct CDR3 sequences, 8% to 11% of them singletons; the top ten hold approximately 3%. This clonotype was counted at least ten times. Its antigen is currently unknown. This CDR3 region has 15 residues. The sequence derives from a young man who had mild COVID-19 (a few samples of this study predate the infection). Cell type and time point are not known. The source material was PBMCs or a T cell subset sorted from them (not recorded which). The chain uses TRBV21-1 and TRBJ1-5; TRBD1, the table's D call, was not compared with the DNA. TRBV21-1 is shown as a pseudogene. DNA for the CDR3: TGTGCCAGCAGTACCCCGCGCGCACCCGACCAGCCCCAGCATTTT. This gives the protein CASSTPRAPDQPQHF.